This note documents a single TCR beta chain sequence. What it binds is not known. The data derive from a study of neoadjuvant anti-PD-1 for oral cavity cancer. As for the study in general: Patients without progression got a fourth dose around day 43.

V shed 5 bases, J shed 8 bases, and the junction held 7 bases outside the gene matches. The CDR3 sequence is 16 residues long. CDR1 is SGHTA, CDR2 FQGTGA, per germline. Findings and caveats of the study: Treg/Th17 ratio rose with pretreatment blood and fell with post-treatment tumor TCRbeta clonality.

Patients had newly diagnosed, untreated stage II-IVA oral cavity squamous cell carcinoma. PBMC libraries mostly used about 490 ng of input genomic DNA, with six replicates per sample. Using immunoSEQ multiplex PCR, the repertoire was profiled, and TCRdb retains in-frame clones only, with some absent. This sample has tens of thousands of clones; 79% occur once, and the top ten carry approximately 2.8%. Sample: PBMCs, taken before nivolumab (anti-PD-1) treatment. This chain links TRBV7-3 with TRBJ2-1; 15 bases agree with TRBD2. The receptor was derived from a person aged 35 to 85 with oral cavity squamous cell carcinoma. The CDR3 loop reads CASSPSGLAGGYEQFF. The DNA for the CDR3 is TGTGCCAGCAGCCCGTCGGGACTAGCGGGAGGATATGAGCAGTTCTTC.